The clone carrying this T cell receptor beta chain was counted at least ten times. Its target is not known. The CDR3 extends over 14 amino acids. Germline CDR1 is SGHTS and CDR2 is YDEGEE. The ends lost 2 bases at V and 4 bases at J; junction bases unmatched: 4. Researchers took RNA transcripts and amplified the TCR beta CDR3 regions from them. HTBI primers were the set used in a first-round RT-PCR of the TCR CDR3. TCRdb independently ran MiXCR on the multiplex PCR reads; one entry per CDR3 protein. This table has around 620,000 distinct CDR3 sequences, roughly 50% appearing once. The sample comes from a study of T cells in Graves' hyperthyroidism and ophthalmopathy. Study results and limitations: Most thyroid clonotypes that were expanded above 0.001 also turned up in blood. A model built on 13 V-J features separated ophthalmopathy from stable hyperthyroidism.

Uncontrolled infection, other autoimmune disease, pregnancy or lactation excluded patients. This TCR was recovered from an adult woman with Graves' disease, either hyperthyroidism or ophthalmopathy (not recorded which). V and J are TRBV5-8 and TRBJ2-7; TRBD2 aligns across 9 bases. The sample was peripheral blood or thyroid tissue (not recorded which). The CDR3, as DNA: TGTGCCAGCAGCTTCGGGACTAGCAGTTACGAGCAGTACTTC. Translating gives CASSFGTSSYEQYF.